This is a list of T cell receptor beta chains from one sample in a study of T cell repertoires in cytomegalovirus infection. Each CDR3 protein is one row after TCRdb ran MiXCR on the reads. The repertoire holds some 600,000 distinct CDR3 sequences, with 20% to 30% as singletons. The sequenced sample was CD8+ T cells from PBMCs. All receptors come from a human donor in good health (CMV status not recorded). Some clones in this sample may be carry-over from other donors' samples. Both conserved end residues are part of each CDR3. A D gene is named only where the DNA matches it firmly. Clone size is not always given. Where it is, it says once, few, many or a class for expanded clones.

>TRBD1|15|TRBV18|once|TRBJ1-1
TGTGCCAGCTCAATTCGACAGGGGCAGAACACTGAAGCTTTCTTT
CASSIRQGQNTEAFF
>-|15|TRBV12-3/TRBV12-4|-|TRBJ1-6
TGTGCCAGCAGTAACGGACATTCTAATAATTCACCCCTCCACTTT
CASSNGHSNNSPLHF
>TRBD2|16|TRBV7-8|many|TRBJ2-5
TGTGCCAGCAGCTATGCTCTTGGACTAGCGGAAGAGACCCAGTACTTC
CASSYALGLAEETQYF
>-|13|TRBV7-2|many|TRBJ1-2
TGTGCCAGCAGCCCCCCGGGGAACTATGGCTACACCTTC
CASSPPGNYGYTF
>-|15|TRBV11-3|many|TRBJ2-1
TGTGCCAGCAGCGACTCAGGGAGCTCCTACAATGAGCAGTTCTTC
CASSDSGSSYNEQFF
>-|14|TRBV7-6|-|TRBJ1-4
TGTGCCAGCAGCTTAGGGAAAAGAAATGAAAAACTGTTTTTT
CASSLGKRNEKLFF
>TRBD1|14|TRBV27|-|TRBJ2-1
TGTGCCAGCAGTACGGACAGGGGGTGGGATGAGCAGTTCTTC
CASSTDRGWDEQFF
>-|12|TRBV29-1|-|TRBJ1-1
TGCAGCGCCCCTTCTGGGGCGGGGAGTGCTTTCTTT
CSAPSGAGSAFF
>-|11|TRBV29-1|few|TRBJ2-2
TGCAGCGTTCGGCAGGCCGGGGAGCTGTTTTTT
CSVRQAGELFF
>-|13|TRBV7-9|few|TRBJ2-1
TGTGCCAGCAGCTTAGCGATCCGTAATGAGCAGTTCTTC
CASSLAIRNEQFF
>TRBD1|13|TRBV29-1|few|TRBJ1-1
TGCAGCGTAAGGACAGGGGAGAGCACTGAAGCTTTCTTT
CSVRTGESTEAFF
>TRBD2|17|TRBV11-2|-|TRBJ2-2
TGTGTCAGCAGCTTAGAGTTCGCGGGGGGGCGCACCGGGGAGCTGTTTTTT
CVSSLEFAGGRTGELFF
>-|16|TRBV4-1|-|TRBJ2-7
TGCGCCAGCAGCCAAGATTTGCCAGGGCCACCCTACGAGCAGTACTTC
CASSQDLPGPPYEQYF